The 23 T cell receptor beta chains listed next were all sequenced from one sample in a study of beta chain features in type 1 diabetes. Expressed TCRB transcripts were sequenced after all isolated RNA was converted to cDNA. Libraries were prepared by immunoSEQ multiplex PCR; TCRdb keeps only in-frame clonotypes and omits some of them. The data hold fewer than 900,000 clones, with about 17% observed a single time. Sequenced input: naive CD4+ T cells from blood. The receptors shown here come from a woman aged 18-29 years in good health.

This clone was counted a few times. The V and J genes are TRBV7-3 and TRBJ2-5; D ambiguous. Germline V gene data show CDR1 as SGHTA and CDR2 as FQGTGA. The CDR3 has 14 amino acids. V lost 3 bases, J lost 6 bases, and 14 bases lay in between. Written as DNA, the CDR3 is TGTGCCAGCAGCTTTTTCTTCGATTTGAAGACCCAGTACTTC. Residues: CASSFFFDLKTQYF. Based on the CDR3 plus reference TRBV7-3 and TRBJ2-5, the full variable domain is GAGVSQTPSNKVTEKGKYVELRCDPISGHTALYWYRQSLGQGPEFLIYFQGTGAADDSGLPNDRFFAVRPEGSVSTLKIQRTERGDSAVYLCASSFFFDLKTQYFGPGTRLLVL.

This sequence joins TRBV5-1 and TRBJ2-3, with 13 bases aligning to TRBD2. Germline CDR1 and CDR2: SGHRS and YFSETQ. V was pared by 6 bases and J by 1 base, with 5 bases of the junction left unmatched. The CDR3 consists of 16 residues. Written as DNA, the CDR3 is TGCGCCAGCACCCTTGGACTAGCGGGGGGCACAGATACGCAGTATTTT. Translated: CASTLGLAGGTDTQYF.

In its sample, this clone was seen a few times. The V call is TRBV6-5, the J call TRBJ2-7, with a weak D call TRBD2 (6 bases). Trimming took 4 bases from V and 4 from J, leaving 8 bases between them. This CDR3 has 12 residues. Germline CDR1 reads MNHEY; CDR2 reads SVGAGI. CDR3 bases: TGTGCCAGCAGTTCACGGGGGTACGAGCAGTACTTC. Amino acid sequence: CASSSRGYEQYF.

The CDR3 DNA reads as TGTGCCAGCAGTTATCCCCCCGAGAACACTGAAGCTTTCTTT. Translating it yields CASSYPPENTEAFF. The gene calls are TRBV6-6 and TRBJ1-1, with unresolved D. CDR1 is MNHNY and CDR2 is SVGAGI in the germline V gene (reference sequence). Trimming shortened V by 3 bases and J by 1 base, and 9 bases separated the two germline ends. The CDR3 runs to 14 residues.

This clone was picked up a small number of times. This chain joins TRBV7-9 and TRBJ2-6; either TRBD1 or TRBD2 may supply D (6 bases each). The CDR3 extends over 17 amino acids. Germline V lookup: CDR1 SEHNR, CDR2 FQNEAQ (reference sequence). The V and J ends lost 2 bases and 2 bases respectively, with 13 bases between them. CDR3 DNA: TGTGCCAGCAGCTTAACCACAGGGAGGCCTGGGGCCAACGTCCTGACTTTC. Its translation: CASSLTTGRPGANVLTF.

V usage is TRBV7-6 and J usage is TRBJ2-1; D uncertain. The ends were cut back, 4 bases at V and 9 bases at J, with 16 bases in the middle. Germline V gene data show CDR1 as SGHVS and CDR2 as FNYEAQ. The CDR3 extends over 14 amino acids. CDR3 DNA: TGTGCCAGCAGCTCGGCGTCACTGGGTGGTGAGCAGTTCTTC. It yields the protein CASSSASLGGEQFF.

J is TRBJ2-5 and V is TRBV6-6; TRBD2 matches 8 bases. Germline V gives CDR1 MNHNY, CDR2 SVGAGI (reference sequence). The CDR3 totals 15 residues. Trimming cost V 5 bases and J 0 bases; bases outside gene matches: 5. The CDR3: CASSMASGYQETQYF. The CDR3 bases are TGTGCCAGCAGTATGGCTAGCGGGTACCAAGAGACCCAGTACTTC.

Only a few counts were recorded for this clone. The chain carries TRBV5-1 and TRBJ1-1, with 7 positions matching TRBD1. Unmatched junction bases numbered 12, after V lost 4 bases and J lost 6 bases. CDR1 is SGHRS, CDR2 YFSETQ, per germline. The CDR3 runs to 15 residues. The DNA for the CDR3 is TGCGCCAGCAGCATCACGGGACAGAGGGGCGCTGAAGCTTTCTTT. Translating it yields CASSITGQRGAEAFF.

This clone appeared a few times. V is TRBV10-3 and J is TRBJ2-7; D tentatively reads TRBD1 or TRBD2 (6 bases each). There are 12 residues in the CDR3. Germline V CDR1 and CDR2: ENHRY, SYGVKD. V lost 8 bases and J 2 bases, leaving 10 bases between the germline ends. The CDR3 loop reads CAIFGGAYEQYF. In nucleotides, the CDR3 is TGTGCCATCTTCGGGGGCGCCTACGAGCAGTACTTC.

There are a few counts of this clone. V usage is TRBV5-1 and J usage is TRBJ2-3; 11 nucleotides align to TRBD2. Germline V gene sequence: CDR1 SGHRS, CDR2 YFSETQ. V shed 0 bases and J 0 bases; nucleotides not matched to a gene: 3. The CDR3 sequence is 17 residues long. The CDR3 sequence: CASSLGLAGLSTDTQYF. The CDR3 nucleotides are TGCGCCAGCAGCTTGGGACTAGCGGGACTTAGCACAGATACGCAGTATTTT.

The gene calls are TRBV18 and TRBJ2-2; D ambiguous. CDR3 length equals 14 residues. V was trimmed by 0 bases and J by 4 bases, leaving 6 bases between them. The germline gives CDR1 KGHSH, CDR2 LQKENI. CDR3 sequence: CASSPPGRTGELFF. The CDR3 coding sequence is TGTGCCAGCTCACCACCTGGACGCACCGGGGAGCTGTTTTTT.

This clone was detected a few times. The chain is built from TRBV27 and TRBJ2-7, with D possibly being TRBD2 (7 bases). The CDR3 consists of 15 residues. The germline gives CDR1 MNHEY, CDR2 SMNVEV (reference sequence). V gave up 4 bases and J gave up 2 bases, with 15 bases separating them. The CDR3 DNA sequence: TGTGCCAGCAGTTCCTCGCGGGGGCGGACCTACGAGCAGTACTTC. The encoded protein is CASSSSRGRTYEQYF.

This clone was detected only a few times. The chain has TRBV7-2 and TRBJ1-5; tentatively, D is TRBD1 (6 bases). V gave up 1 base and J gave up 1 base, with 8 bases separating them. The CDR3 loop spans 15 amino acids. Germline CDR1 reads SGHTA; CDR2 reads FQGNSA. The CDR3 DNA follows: TGTGCCAGCAGCTTAGGGGGACACAGCAATCAGCCCCAGCATTTT. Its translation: CASSLGGHSNQPQHF.

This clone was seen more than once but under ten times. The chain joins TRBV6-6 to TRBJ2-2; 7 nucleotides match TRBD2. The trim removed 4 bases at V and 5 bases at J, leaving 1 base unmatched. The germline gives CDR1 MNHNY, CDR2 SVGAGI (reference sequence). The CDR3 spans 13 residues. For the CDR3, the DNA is TGTGCCAGCAGTTGGCGGGAGACCGGGGAGCTGTTTTTT. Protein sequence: CASSWRETGELFF.

The CDR3 DNA reads TGTGCCAGCAGTTTCCTGTACGGCTACGAGCAGTACTTC. Translating it yields CASSFLYGYEQYF. The J gene is TRBJ2-7, the V gene TRBV2; no reliable D call. Germline CDR1 reads SNHLY; CDR2 reads FYNNEI. The CDR3 totals 13 residues. V lost 5 bases and J lost 3, with 11 bases in between. The full variable domain, in which reference TRBV2 and TRBJ2-7 provide the parts outside the CDR3, is EPEVTQTPSHQVTQMGQEVILRCVPISNHLYFYWYRQILGQKVEFLVSFYNNEISEKSEIFDDQFSVERPDGSNFTLKIRSTKLEDSAMYFCASSFLYGYEQYFGPGTRLTVT.

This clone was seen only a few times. The CDR3 nucleotides are TGTGCCAGTAGCCTGCGGACAGGTTCTTCTGGGGCCAACGTCCTGACTTTC. Its translation: CASSLRTGSSGANVLTF. The chain has TRBV19 and TRBJ2-6; TRBD1 matches 7 bases. Germline V CDR1 and CDR2: LNHDA, SQIVND (reference sequence). The CDR3 has 17 amino acids. Germline trimming cut 6 bases from V and 1 base from J; bases unmatched to any gene: 9.

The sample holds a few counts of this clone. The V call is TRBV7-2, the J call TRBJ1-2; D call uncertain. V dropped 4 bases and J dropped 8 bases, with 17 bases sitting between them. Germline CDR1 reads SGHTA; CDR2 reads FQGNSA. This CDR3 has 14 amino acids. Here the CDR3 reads CASSSYRLGLGYTF. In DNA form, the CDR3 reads TGTGCCAGCAGCTCTTATCGTTTGGGATTAGGCTACACCTTC.

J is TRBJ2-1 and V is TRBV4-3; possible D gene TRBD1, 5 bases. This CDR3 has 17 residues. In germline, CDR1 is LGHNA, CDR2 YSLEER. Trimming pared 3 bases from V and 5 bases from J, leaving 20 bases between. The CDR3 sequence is CASSHPSLARANNEQFF. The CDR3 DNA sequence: TGCGCCAGCAGCCATCCGTCGTTGGCCAGGGCCAACAATGAGCAGTTCTTC.

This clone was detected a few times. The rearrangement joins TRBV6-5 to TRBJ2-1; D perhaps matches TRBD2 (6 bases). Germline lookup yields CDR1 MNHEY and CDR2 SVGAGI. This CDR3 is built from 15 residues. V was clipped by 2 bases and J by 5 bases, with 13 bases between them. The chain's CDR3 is CASSYRRVGDNEQFF. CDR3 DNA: TGTGCCAGCAGTTACCGGAGGGTTGGGGACAATGAGCAGTTCTTC.

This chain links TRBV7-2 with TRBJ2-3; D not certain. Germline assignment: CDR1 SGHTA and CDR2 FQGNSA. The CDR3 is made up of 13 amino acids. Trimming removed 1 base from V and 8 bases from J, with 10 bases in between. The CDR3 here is CASSLDLMSTQYF. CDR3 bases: TGTGCCAGCAGCTTAGACTTGATGAGTACGCAGTATTTT. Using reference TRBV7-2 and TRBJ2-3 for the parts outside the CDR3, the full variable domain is GAGVSQSPSNKVTEKGKDVELRCDPISGHTALYWYRQSLGQGLEFLIYFQGNSAPDKSGLPSDRFSAERTGGSVSTLTIQRTQQEDSAVYLCASSLDLMSTQYFGPGTRLTVL.

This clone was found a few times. CDR3 bases: TGTGCCACCAGGACTAGCGGGAACACAGATACGCAGTATTTT. Its protein product is CATRTSGNTDTQYF. The rearrangement links TRBV2 to TRBJ2-3, with 12 bases aligning to TRBD2. Per germline, CDR1 SNHLY and CDR2 FYNNEI. V lost 10 bases and J lost 2; bases outside the gene matches: 4. This CDR3 contains 14 residues.

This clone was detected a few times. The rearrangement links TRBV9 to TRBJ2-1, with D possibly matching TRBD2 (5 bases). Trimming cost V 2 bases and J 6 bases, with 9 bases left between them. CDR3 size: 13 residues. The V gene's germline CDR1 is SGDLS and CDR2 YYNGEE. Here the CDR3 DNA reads TGTGCCAGCAGCGTGGACTTACTCAATGAGCAGTTCTTC. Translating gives CASSVDLLNEQFF.

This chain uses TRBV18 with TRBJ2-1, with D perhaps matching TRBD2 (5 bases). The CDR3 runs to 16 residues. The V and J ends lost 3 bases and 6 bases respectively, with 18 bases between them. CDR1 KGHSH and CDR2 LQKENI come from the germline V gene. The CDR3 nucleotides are TGTGCCAGCTCACCCCGTCGGGTAGCGAGAGGCAATGAGCAGTTCTTC. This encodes CASSPRRVARGNEQFF.